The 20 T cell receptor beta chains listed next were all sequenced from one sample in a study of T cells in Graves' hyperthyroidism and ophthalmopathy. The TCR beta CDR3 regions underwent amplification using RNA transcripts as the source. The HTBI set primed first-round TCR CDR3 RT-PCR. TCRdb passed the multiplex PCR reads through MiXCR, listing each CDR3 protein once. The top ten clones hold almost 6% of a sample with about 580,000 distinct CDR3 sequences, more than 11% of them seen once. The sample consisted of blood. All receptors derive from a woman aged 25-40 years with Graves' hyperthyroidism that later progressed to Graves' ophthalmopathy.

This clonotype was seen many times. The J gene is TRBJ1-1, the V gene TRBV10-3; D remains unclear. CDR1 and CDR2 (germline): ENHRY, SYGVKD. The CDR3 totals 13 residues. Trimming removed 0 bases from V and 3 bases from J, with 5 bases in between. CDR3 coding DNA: TGTGCCATCAGTGAGTCCCGGGACACTGAAGCTTTCTTT. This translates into CAISESRDTEAFF.

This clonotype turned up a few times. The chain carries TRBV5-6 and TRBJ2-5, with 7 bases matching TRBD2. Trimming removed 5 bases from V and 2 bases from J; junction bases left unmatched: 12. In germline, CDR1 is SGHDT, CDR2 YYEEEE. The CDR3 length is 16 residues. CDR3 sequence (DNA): TGTGCCAGCAGTTTTCGCGGGAGCGCTCGGCAAGAGACCCAGTACTTC. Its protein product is CASSFRGSARQETQYF.

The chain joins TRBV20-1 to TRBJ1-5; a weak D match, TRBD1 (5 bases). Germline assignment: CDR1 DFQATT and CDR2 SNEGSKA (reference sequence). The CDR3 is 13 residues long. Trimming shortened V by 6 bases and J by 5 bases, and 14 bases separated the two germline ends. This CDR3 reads CSAKTGTDQPQHF. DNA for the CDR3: TGCAGTGCGAAGACCGGGACCGATCAGCCCCAGCATTTT.

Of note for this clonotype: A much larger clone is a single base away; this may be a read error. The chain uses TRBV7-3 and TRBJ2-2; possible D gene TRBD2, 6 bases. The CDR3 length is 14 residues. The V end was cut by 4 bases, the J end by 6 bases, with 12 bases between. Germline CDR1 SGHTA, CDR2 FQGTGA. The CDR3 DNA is TGTGCCAGCAGCTGCCAGGGCGGGGCCGGGGAGCTGTTTTTT. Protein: CASSCQGGAGELFF. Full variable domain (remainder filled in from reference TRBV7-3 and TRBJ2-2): GAGVSQTPSNKVTEKGKYVELRCDPISGHTALYWYRQSLGQGPEFLIYFQGTGAADDSGLPNDRFFAVRPEGSVSTLKIQRTERGDSAVYLCASSCQGGAGELFFGEGSRLTVL.

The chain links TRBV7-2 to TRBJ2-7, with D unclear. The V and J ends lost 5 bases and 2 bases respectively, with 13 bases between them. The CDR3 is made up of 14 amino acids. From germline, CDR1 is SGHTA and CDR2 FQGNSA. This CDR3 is CASSTSPGPYEQYF. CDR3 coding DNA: TGTGCCAGCAGCACCAGTCCCGGGCCCTACGAGCAGTACTTC.

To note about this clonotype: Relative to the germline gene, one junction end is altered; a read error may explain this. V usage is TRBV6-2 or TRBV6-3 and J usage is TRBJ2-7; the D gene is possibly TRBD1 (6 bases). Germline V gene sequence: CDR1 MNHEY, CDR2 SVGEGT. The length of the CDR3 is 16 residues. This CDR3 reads CASSYEVGGTSYGQYF. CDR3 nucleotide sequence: TGTGCCAGCAGTTACGAAGTTGGGGGCACCTCCTACGGGCAGTACTTC.

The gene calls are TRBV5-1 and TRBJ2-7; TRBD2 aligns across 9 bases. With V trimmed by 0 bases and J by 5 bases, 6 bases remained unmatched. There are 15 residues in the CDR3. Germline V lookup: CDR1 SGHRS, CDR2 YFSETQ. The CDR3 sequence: CASSLEASGKNEQYF. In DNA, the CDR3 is TGCGCCAGCAGCTTGGAGGCTAGCGGGAAGAACGAGCAGTACTTC.

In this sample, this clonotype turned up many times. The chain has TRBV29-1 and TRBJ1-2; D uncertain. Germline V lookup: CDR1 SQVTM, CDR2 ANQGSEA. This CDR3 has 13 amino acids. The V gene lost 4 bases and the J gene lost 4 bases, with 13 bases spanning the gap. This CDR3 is CSVARQDFYGYTF. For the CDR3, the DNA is TGCAGCGTTGCTCGGCAGGACTTCTATGGCTACACCTTC.

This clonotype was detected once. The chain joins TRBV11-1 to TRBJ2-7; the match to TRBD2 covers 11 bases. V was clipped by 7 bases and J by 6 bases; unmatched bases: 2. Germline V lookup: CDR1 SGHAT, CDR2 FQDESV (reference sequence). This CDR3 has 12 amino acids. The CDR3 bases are TGTGCCAGCAAACTAGCGGGAGTCGAGCAGTACTTC. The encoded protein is CASKLAGVEQYF.

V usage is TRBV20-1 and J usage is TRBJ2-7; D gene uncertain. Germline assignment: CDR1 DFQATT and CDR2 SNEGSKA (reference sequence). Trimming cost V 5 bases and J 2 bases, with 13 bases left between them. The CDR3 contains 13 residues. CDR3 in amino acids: CSAQDRSAYEQYF. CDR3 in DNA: TGCAGTGCTCAGGATCGCAGCGCCTACGAGCAGTACTTC.

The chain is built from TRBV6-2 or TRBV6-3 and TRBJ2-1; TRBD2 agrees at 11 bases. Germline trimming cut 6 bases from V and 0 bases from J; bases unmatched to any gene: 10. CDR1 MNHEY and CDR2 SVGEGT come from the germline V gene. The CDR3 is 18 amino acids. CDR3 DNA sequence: TGTGCCAGCAGAAAATCGGGACTAGCGGTGAGCTCCTACAATGAGCAGTTCTTC. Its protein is CASRKSGLAVSSYNEQFF.

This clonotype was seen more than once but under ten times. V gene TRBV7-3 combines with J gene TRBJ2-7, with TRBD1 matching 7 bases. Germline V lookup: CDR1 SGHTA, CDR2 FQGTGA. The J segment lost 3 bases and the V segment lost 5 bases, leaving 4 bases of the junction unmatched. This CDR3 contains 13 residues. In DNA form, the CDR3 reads TGTGCCAGCAGCACGGACAGGTTCTACGAGCAGTACTTC. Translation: CASSTDRFYEQYF.

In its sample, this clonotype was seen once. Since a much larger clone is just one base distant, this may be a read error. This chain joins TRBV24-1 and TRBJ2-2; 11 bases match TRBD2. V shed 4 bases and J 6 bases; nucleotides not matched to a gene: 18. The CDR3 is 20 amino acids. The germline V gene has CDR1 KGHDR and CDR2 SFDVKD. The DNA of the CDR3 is TGTGCCACCAGTGACTCGGGACTAGCGGCCCAAATTGCCTCCGCCGGGGAGCTGTTTTTT. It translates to CATSDSGLAAQIASAGELFF.

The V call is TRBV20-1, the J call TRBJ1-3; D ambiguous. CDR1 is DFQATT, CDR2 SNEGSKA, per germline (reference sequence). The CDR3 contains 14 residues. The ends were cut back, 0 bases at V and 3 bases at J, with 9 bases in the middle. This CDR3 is CSAREGRDGNTIYF. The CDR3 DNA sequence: TGCAGTGCTAGAGAGGGGAGGGATGGAAACACCATATATTTT.

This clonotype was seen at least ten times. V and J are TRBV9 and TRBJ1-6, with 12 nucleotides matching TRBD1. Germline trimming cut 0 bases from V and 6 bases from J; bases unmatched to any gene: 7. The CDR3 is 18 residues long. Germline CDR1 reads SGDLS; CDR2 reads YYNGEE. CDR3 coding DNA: TGTGCCAGCAGCGTAGTTCCAAGGGACAGGGGGCGTAATTCACCCCTCCACTTT. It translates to CASSVVPRDRGRNSPLHF.

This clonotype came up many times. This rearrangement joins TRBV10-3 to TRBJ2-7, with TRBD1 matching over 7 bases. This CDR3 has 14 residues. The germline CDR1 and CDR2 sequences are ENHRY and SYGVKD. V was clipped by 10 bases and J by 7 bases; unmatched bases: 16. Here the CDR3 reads CATGFVQGNGEQYF. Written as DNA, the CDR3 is TGTGCCACGGGGTTCGTACAGGGGAACGGGGAGCAGTACTTC.

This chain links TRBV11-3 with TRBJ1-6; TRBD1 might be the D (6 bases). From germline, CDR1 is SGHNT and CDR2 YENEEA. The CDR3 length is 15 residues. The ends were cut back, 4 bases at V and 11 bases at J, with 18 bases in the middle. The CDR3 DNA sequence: TGTGCCAGCAGCTCGTCCGGGCTCTCAGGGGCACCCCTCCACTTT. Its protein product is CASSSSGLSGAPLHF.

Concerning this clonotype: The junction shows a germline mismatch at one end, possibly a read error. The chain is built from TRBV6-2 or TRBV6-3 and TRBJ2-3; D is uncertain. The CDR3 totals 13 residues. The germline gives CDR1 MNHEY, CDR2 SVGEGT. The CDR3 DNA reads TGTGCCAGCAGTCACTCTCCGAGGGATACGCAGTATTTT. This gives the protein CASSHSPRDTQYF.

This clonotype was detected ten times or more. The CDR3 loop is CASSILRGGTTEAFF. CDR3 sequence (DNA): TGTGCCAGTAGTATACTCAGGGGGGGGACCACTGAAGCTTTCTTT. The chain links TRBV19 to TRBJ1-1, with 7 positions matching TRBD1. CDR1 is LNHDA and CDR2 is SQIVND in the germline V gene (reference sequence). The CDR3 loop spans 15 amino acids. The ends lost 2 bases at V and 4 bases at J; junction bases unmatched: 7.

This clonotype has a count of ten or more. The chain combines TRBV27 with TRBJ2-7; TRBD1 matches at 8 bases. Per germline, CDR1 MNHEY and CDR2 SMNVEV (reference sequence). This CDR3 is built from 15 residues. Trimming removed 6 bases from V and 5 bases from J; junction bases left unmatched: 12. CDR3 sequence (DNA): TGTGCCAGCAGCCATACTTTGACAGGGGCGAACGAGCAGTACTTC. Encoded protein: CASSHTLTGANEQYF.